Here is one T cell receptor (beta chain) with its context. Its antigen remains unknown. TCRdb independently ran MiXCR on the 5' RACE reads; one entry per CDR3 protein. Here the sample spans a few hundred thousand distinct CDR3 sequences, around 20% being singletons. This sample is drawn from a study of T cells after yellow fever vaccination. Study outcomes and limitations: Weaker, the secondary response had a peak occurring faster, on day 5 versus 15.

CDR1 and CDR2 from the germline V gene are SGHVS and FNYEAQ. V was pared by 1 base and J by 7 bases, with 5 bases of the junction left unmatched. The CDR3 is made up of 15 amino acids. The source material was PBMCs, sampled before the yellow fever booster vaccination. The TCR sequence derives from a man aged 18 to 35 who received the YFV17D yellow fever vaccine. The chain uses TRBV7-6 and TRBJ2-3, with 10 nucleotides matching TRBD2. In nucleotides, the CDR3 is TGTGCCAGCAGCTTAGGGAGCGGGGGGGCAAATACGCAGTATTTT. Encoded protein: CASSLGSGGANTQYF. The full variable domain, rest sourced from reference TRBV7-6 and TRBJ2-3, is GAGVSQSPRYKVTKRGQDVALRCDPISGHVSLYWYRQALGQGPEFLTYFNYEAQQDKSGLPNDRFSAERPEGSISTLTIQRTEQRDSAMYRCASSLGSGGANTQYFGPGTRLTVL.